The rows below give T cell receptor beta chains drawn from one sample of a study of shared clonotypes between healthy human individuals. The repertoire was sequenced with immunoSEQ multiplex PCR; TCRdb's copy has only in-frame clones and lacks some. The sample records around 2,000,000 clones, approximately 95% being singletons. Material: naive CD8+ T cells sorted from blood. The receptors here all came from a man aged 18 to 30 in good health. Both conserved end residues are part of each CDR3. The D gene is left open where the match is weak. For some rows the clone size is stated as once, few or many, or as a class when expanded; others skip it.

size: .
V: TRBV10-2
D: TRBD1
J: TRBJ1-2
DNA: TGCGCCAGCAGTGACGGAGGGGGCGAAGTCTATGGCTACACCTTC
CDR3: CASSDGGGEVYGYTF

size: .
V: TRBV6-1
D: .
J: TRBJ1-1
DNA: TGTGCCAGCACCAAAGGCCAGTGGGTCAGAGATGAAGCTTTCTTT
CDR3: CASTKGQWVRDEAFF

size: .
V: TRBV19
D: .
J: TRBJ1-2
DNA: TGTGCCAGTATCGCGGGACCAGGGGAAAATCGGAACTATGGCTACACCTTC
CDR3: CASIAGPGENRNYGYTF

size: .
V: TRBV19
D: .
J: TRBJ2-7
DNA: TGTGCCAGTAGTAACGGACGGGCGGACGAGCAGTACTTC
CDR3: CASSNGRADEQYF

size: .
V: TRBV27
D: .
J: TRBJ2-1
DNA: TGTGCCAGCAGTTTTTCTAGCGCAGACAATGAGCAGTTCTTC
CDR3: CASSFSSADNEQFF

size: once
V: TRBV11-2
D: TRBD1
J: TRBJ1-1
DNA: TGTGCCAGCAGCTTAGATACCGGGACAGGGAACACTGAAGCTTTCTTT
CDR3: CASSLDTGTGNTEAFF

size: .
V: TRBV4-2
D: .
J: TRBJ2-3
DNA: TGTGCCAGCAGCCAAGTGTGGGAAGATGGAGATACGCAGTATTTT
CDR3: CASSQVWEDGDTQYF

size: few
V: TRBV6-5
D: .
J: TRBJ1-6
DNA: TGTGCCAGCACAGGATTATGGGGATCACCCCTCCACTTT
CDR3: CASTGLWGSPLHF

size: .
V: TRBV27
D: .
J: TRBJ2-7
DNA: TGTGCCAGCAGTTTATGGCCCCCGGGACGACGCTCCTACGAGCAGTACTTC
CDR3: CASSLWPPGRRSYEQYF

size: .
V: TRBV6-1
D: TRBD2
J: TRBJ2-5
DNA: TGTGCCAGCAGTGCCGAGGTAGCGGGGGTCCTGGCCCAGTACTTC
CDR3: CASSAEVAGVLAQYF

size: .
V: TRBV5-1
D: .
J: TRBJ2-2
DNA: TGCGCCAGCAGCTCACAGGGAGTGGAAGGTACCGGGGAGCTGTTTTTT
CDR3: CASSSQGVEGTGELFF

size: .
V: TRBV27
D: TRBD1
J: TRBJ1-2
DNA: TGTGCCAGCAGTTGGGCTCCGGGACAGGGAATTACCTTC
CDR3: CASSWAPGQGITF

size: .
V: TRBV5-1
D: TRBD1
J: TRBJ1-5
DNA: TGCGCCAGCAGCTTGGACAGGGGGCTGGGTCAGCCCCAGCATTTT
CDR3: CASSLDRGLGQPQHF

size: .
V: TRBV7-2
D: TRBD2
J: TRBJ2-3
DNA: TGTGCCAGCAGCTTGTGGACTAGCGGGGACACAGATACGCAGTATTTT
CDR3: CASSLWTSGDTDTQYF

size: .
V: TRBV7-9
D: .
J: TRBJ2-7
DNA: TGTGCCAGCAGCTTAGCCCCAAGCGGGCCCTCCTACGAGCAGTACTTC
CDR3: CASSLAPSGPSYEQYF

size: .
V: TRBV4-1
D: .
J: TRBJ2-7
DNA: TGCGCCAGCAGCCCCCGGGACGGATCCTACGAGCAGTACTTC
CDR3: CASSPRDGSYEQYF

size: .
V: TRBV7-9
D: .
J: TRBJ2-5
DNA: TGTGCCAGCAGCTTAAAAAACGAAGAAGAGACCCAGTACTTC
CDR3: CASSLKNEEETQYF

size: .
V: TRBV6-5
D: TRBD1
J: TRBJ1-3
DNA: TGTGCCAGCAGTCGGACAGGGGCATCTGGAAACACCATATATTTT
CDR3: CASSRTGASGNTIYF

size: .
V: TRBV9
D: .
J: TRBJ2-1
DNA: TGTGCCAGCAGCGGGCTTGGCGGGGTAAACTACAATGAGCAGTTCTTC
CDR3: CASSGLGGVNYNEQFF

size: .
V: TRBV4-1
D: .
J: TRBJ2-3
DNA: TGCGCCAGCAGCCCGACGGGATTTGGCACAGATACGCAGTATTTT
CDR3: CASSPTGFGTDTQYF

size: once
V: TRBV7-6
D: .
J: TRBJ1-1
DNA: TGTGCCAGCAGCTTAAGGGTGGCCGGACTCATGAACACTGAAGCTTTCTTT
CDR3: CASSLRVAGLMNTEAFF

size: .
V: TRBV30
D: TRBD1
J: TRBJ1-1
DNA: TGTGCCTGGAGTCCCGGGACAGGGATAGTTTGGACTGAAGCTTTCTTT
CDR3: CAWSPGTGIVWTEAFF

size: .
V: TRBV28
D: TRBD2
J: TRBJ2-3
DNA: TGTGCCAGCACCGCCCAACCGGGGGGAGACAGAAGCACAGATACGCAGTATTTT
CDR3: CASTAQPGGDRSTDTQYF

size: .
V: TRBV5-4
D: .
J: TRBJ2-1
DNA: TGTGCCAGCAGGTTACAGGGCGGGTCCTACAATGAGCAGTTCTTC
CDR3: CASRLQGGSYNEQFF

size: .
V: TRBV2
D: TRBD2
J: TRBJ2-7
DNA: TGTGCCAGCAGTCACGGGGGGGAGTACGAGCAGTACTTC
CDR3: CASSHGGEYEQYF

size: .
V: TRBV7-9
D: .
J: TRBJ1-1
DNA: TGTGCCAGCAGCTTATCGGGACCGCCTTTCTTT
CDR3: CASSLSGPPFF

size: .
V: TRBV7-9
D: .
J: TRBJ2-2
DNA: TGTGCCACCAGGGTCGTGACCGGGGAGCTGTTTTTT
CDR3: CATRVVTGELFF

size: .
V: TRBV9
D: TRBD2
J: TRBJ2-5
DNA: TGTGCCAGCAGCGTAGCGGGGGGGATGGAGACCCAGTACTTC
CDR3: CASSVAGGMETQYF

size: .
V: TRBV7-6
D: .
J: TRBJ2-5
DNA: TGTGCCAGCAGCTTAGCGTCAGGCCAAGAGACCCAGTACTTC
CDR3: CASSLASGQETQYF

size: .
V: TRBV27
D: TRBD2
J: TRBJ2-1
DNA: TGTGCCAGCAGTCCCCCAGGACTAGCGGGGGCCAACAATGAGCAGTTCTTC
CDR3: CASSPPGLAGANNEQFF

size: once
V: TRBV18
D: .
J: TRBJ1-4
DNA: TGTGCCAGCTCACCAGGTATGGAGGATGAAAAACTGTTTTTT
CDR3: CASSPGMEDEKLFF

size: .
V: TRBV15
D: .
J: TRBJ1-3
DNA: TGTGCCACCAGCCCCTTAGAGGGAAACACCATATATTTT
CDR3: CATSPLEGNTIYF

size: .
V: TRBV5-1
D: TRBD2
J: TRBJ2-7
DNA: TGCGCCAGCAGCTTGGGGCTAGCGGACTACGAGCAGTACTTC
CDR3: CASSLGLADYEQYF

size: .
V: TRBV6-4
D: .
J: TRBJ2-7
DNA: TGTGCCAGCAGTGGGACTAATGCGGACTACGAGCAGTACTTC
CDR3: CASSGTNADYEQYF

size: .
V: TRBV25-1
D: .
J: TRBJ1-4
DNA: TGTGCCAGCAGTGAATCACAGGGATTGGCGACTAATGAAAAACTGTTTTTT
CDR3: CASSESQGLATNEKLFF

size: .
V: TRBV7-9
D: .
J: TRBJ2-5
DNA: TGTGCCAGCAGTAACCCGTTGGGCCAAGAGACCCAGTACTTC
CDR3: CASSNPLGQETQYF

size: .
V: TRBV9
D: .
J: TRBJ2-6
DNA: TGTGCCAGCAGTGACTCTGGGGCCAACGTCCTGACTTTC
CDR3: CASSDSGANVLTF

size: .
V: TRBV6-5
D: TRBD2
J: TRBJ2-3
DNA: TGTGCCAGCAGCGCCTCTTTAGCGGGGATAGATACGCAGTATTTT
CDR3: CASSASLAGIDTQYF

size: .
V: TRBV29-1
D: TRBD1
J: TRBJ1-1
DNA: TGCAGCGTTGAGGAGGGGGCGAACACTGAAGCTTTCTTT
CDR3: CSVEEGANTEAFF

size: .
V: TRBV28
D: TRBD1
J: TRBJ2-1
DNA: TGTGCCAGCAGTCTAACAGGGGGCAGGGTCGGGAATGAGCAGTTCTTC
CDR3: CASSLTGGRVGNEQFF

size: .
V: TRBV27
D: TRBD1
J: TRBJ2-1
DNA: TGTGCCAGCAGTGGAAGACAGGGGGCAGGGTACAATGAGCAGTTCTTC
CDR3: CASSGRQGAGYNEQFF

size: .
V: TRBV10-2
D: TRBD1
J: TRBJ1-5
DNA: TGCGCCAGCAGTGAGGCACGACAGGGGGCCGGCAATCAGCCCCAGCATTTT
CDR3: CASSEARQGAGNQPQHF

size: .
V: TRBV9
D: .
J: TRBJ1-4
DNA: TGTGCCAGCAGCGTAAGTGATAATGAAAAACTGTTTTTT
CDR3: CASSVSDNEKLFF

size: .
V: TRBV2
D: TRBD2
J: TRBJ2-5
DNA: TGTGCCGGAGGACCGGGACTAGATTTGGGAGAGACCCAGTACTTC
CDR3: CAGGPGLDLGETQYF

size: .
V: TRBV7-9
D: .
J: TRBJ2-1
DNA: TGTGCCAGCAGTCTGGCCCGGGGGGCTGAGCAGTTCTTC
CDR3: CASSLARGAEQFF

size: .
V: TRBV9
D: .
J: TRBJ2-7
DNA: TGTGCCAGCAGAGACCCCTTCGGCAGATACTACGAGCAGTACTTC
CDR3: CASRDPFGRYYEQYF

size: .
V: TRBV10-1
D: .
J: TRBJ2-7
DNA: TGCGCCAGCAGTGAGTCAGAGGGTGACGAGCAGTACTTC
CDR3: CASSESEGDEQYF

size: .
V: TRBV4-1
D: .
J: TRBJ2-1
DNA: TGCGCCAGCAGCCAAGCCCAGGGTGTTGAGCAGTTCTTC
CDR3: CASSQAQGVEQFF

size: .
V: TRBV19
D: TRBD1
J: TRBJ2-1
DNA: TGTGCCAGTAGCCCAGACAGGGGTTCCTACAATGAGCAGTTCTTC
CDR3: CASSPDRGSYNEQFF

size: .
V: TRBV30
D: TRBD1
J: TRBJ2-7
DNA: TGTGCCTGGAGTTCGACAGGGGACTACGAGCAGTACTTC
CDR3: CAWSSTGDYEQYF

size: .
V: TRBV5-1
D: TRBD1
J: TRBJ2-1
DNA: TGCGCCAGCAGCCCCGCCGGGACAGAGGGCTCCTACAATGAGCAGTTCTTC
CDR3: CASSPAGTEGSYNEQFF

size: .
V: TRBV27
D: TRBD2
J: TRBJ2-4
DNA: TGTGCCAGCAGTTTGGCAGCGGGAGGGCGGGGCATTCAGTACTTC
CDR3: CASSLAAGGRGIQYF

size: .
V: TRBV27
D: .
J: TRBJ2-7
DNA: TGTGCCAGCAGTTTTGGTGACGGACAGTACGAGCAGTACTTC
CDR3: CASSFGDGQYEQYF